This T cell receptor gamma chain was observed in a study of gamma-delta chains in newborns, infants, children. Whole-study context: Innate gammadelta T cells reportedly expand polyclonally right after birth, driven by microbial exposure, per the title.

Germline lookup yields CDR1 GITISATS and CDR2 ISYDGTV (reference sequence). This CDR3 contains 15 residues. V dropped 6 bases and J dropped 4; count of bases not matched to a gene: 3. On this clone: In the same sample, other DNA sequences code for this CDR3.

TCRdb reanalyzed the reads using CATT. The data show about 940 gamma-chain clones, with around 44% seen just once and roughly 23% held by the top ten. The chain couples TRGV9 to TRGJP. TCRdb records no J gene; here it was assigned by comparing the DNA to germline. The sequenced sample was blood. The sequence was obtained from a child who was a newborn, infant or young child, either healthy, febrile or measles-vaccinated (not recorded which). This chain's CDR3 is CALWRQELGKKIKVF. The CDR3 region has the DNA TGTGCCTTGTGGCGACAAGAGTTGGGCAAAAAAATCAAGGTATTT.